The 17 T cell receptor beta chains given below trace back to one sample, sequenced in a study of shared clonotypes between healthy human individuals (dated by TCRdb to the early 2020s). Libraries were prepared through the immunoSEQ multiplex PCR assay. Not all clones reach the TCRdb copy of this immuneACCESS table, which keeps in-frame sequences only. Checked studies attribute under half of the gap to unresolved V genes and leave the rest unexplained. The sample yields fewer than 500,000 clones; over 60% were counted once. The ten largest clonotypes hold under 15% of the sample. Sequencing was carried out using PBMCs. The receptors derive from a woman aged 40 to 50 in good health. Some clones in this sample may be carry-over from other donors' samples.

This rearrangement joins TRBV4-3 to TRBJ1-2; D possibly corresponds to TRBD1 (5 bases). Germline CDR1 reads LGHNA; CDR2 reads YSLEER. The V and J ends lost 0 bases and 6 bases respectively, with 11 bases between them. The length of the CDR3 is 14 residues. CDR3 nucleotides: TGCGCCAGCAGCCAAGACAGCAGGGCAAATGGCTACACCTTC. It encodes CASSQDSRANGYTF.

J is TRBJ1-5 and V is TRBV18, with D uncertain. Looked up from germline, CDR1 is KGHSH and CDR2 is LQKENI. V dropped 0 bases and J dropped 6 bases, with 9 bases sitting between them. The CDR3 is 14 amino acids. This CDR3 reads CASSPPGRTQPQHF. DNA of the CDR3: TGTGCCAGCTCACCACCGGGAAGGACTCAGCCCCAGCATTTT. The entire variable domain, with the rest obtained from reference TRBV18 and TRBJ1-5, is as follows: NAGVMQNPRHLVRRRGQEARLRCSPMKGHSHVYWYRQLPEEGLKFMVYLQKENIIDESGMPKERFSAEFPKEGPSILRIQQVVRGDSAAYFCASSPPGRTQPQHFGDGTRLSIL.

This clone was seen ten or more times. The sample contains more than one DNA sequence encoding this CDR3. V is TRBV4-3 and J is TRBJ2-5; a possible D gene is TRBD2 (6 bases). The J call is uncertain, as TRBJ2-7 better fits the DNA end. CDR1 and CDR2 from the germline V gene are LGHNA and YSLEER. There are 16 residues in the CDR3. The CDR3 region has the DNA TGCGCCAGCAGCCAGGGATTATCGGGACTCCGGGCCGAGCAGTACTTC. Translating it yields CASSQGLSGLRAEQYF.

V and J are TRBV7-6 and TRBJ2-2; weak D call: TRBD2 (5 bases). V was pared by 5 bases and J by 0 bases, with 7 bases between. CDR1 is SGHVS and CDR2 is FNYEAQ in the germline V gene. The CDR3 extends over 14 amino acids. The CDR3 loop is CASSRGSNTGELFF. DNA of the CDR3: TGTGCCAGCAGCCGAGGGTCGAACACCGGGGAGCTGTTTTTT.

The V call is TRBV18, the J call TRBJ1-1, with 9 bases lining up with TRBD1. CDR1 and CDR2 (germline): KGHSH, LQKENI. This CDR3 is 13 amino acids long. Trimming at V came to 8 bases and at J to 2 bases, leaving 3 bases not matched to a gene. Here the CDR3 DNA reads TGTGCCAGCCAGGGACAGGGAAACACTGAAGCTTTCTTT. This encodes CASQGQGNTEAFF.

This clone has only a few counts. The rearrangement uses TRBV9 and TRBJ1-2; 10 bases line up with TRBD1. V gave up 3 bases and J gave up 2 bases; unmatched junction bases: 4. Looked up from germline, CDR1 is SGDLS and CDR2 is YYNGEE. The CDR3 runs to 15 residues. The CDR3 DNA is TGTGCCAGCAGCGAGCGGGGACAGGGGAACTATGGCTACACCTTC. Translated: CASSERGQGNYGYTF.

V and J are TRBV7-3 and TRBJ2-7; D is possibly TRBD2 (5 bases). Per the germline V gene, CDR1 is SGHTA and CDR2 is FQGTGA. V lost 1 base, J lost 6 bases, and 10 bases lay in between. The CDR3 totals 13 residues. The CDR3 spells CASSLSEGTEQYF. In DNA form, the CDR3 reads TGTGCCAGCAGCTTAAGCGAGGGAACCGAGCAGTACTTC.

The chain's CDR3 is CASSQRVYEQYF. The CDR3 DNA is TGTGCCAGCAGCCAACGAGTCTACGAGCAGTACTTC. The chain is built from TRBV28 and TRBJ2-7; no clear D gene. Germline V CDR1 and CDR2: MDHEN, SYDVKM. The CDR3 sequence is 12 residues long. V was shortened by 6 bases and J by 3 bases, with 9 bases between the two germline ends.

The V and J genes are TRBV5-1 and TRBJ1-2, with D uncertain. V lost 1 base to trimming and J lost 7 bases, with 14 bases between them. In germline, CDR1 is SGHRS, CDR2 YFSETQ. This CDR3 contains 14 residues. The CDR3 region is CASSLRPTSGGYTF. In nucleotides, the CDR3 is TGCGCCAGCAGCTTGAGGCCGACATCAGGTGGCTACACCTTC.

The chain is built from TRBV6-5 and TRBJ2-7, with D perhaps given as TRBD1 or TRBD2 (5 bases each). The germline V gene has CDR1 MNHEY and CDR2 SVGAGI. With 5 bases removed from V and 0 bases from J, the gap between germline ends came to 8 bases. This CDR3 region has 13 residues. The CDR3 DNA reads as TGTGCCAGCAGTGGGGGAAGCTCCTACGAGCAGTACTTC. Translated, it gives CASSGGSSYEQYF.

The V and J genes are TRBV7-2 and TRBJ2-7; D may be TRBD2 (6 bases). Germline V lookup: CDR1 SGHTA, CDR2 FQGNSA. There are 15 residues in the CDR3. Deletions cut 5 bases from V and 4 bases from J, with 18 bases between. This CDR3 reads CASSVDPAGSYEQYF. As DNA, the CDR3 is TGTGCCAGCAGCGTAGACCCCGCGGGAAGTTACGAGCAGTACTTC.

This sequence joins TRBV14 and TRBJ2-7, with 7 bases that match TRBD2. The CDR3 contains 15 residues. Germline V CDR1 and CDR2: SGHDN, FVKESK. With V trimmed by 1 base and J by 5 bases, 8 bases remained unmatched. The CDR3 protein is CASSQVGGTNHEQYF. The DNA of the CDR3 is TGTGCCAGCAGCCAAGTCGGCGGGACTAATCACGAGCAGTACTTC.

This clone was observed a single time. The rearrangement links TRBV27 to TRBJ1-2; TRBD1 matches at 9 bases. From germline, CDR1 is MNHEY and CDR2 SMNVEV (reference sequence). With 9 bases clipped from V and 4 bases from J, the junction kept 12 bases outside the gene matches. The CDR3 spans 15 residues. CDR3 in DNA: TGTGCCAGTGCCGGGACAGGGTACCAGGGCTATGGCTACACCTTC. Its protein is CASAGTGYQGYGYTF.

V usage is TRBV9 and J usage is TRBJ2-1; unclear D gene. There are 13 residues in the CDR3. V lost 0 bases, J lost 12 bases, and 13 bases lay in between. Germline loops: CDR1 SGDLS, CDR2 YYNGEE. Here the CDR3 reads CASSVGGAGMQFF. The CDR3 DNA reads TGTGCCAGCAGCGTAGGCGGCGCAGGAATGCAGTTCTTC.

The genes are TRBV6-5 and TRBJ2-4; possibly TRBD1 for D (5 bases). Germline loops: CDR1 MNHEY, CDR2 SVGAGI. The CDR3 is 15 residues long. V was clipped by 5 bases and J by 5 bases, with 16 bases between them. CDR3 nucleotide sequence: TGTGCCAGCAGTCCCCTCGCAGGGTCTCAAAACATTCAGTACTTC. This sequence encodes CASSPLAGSQNIQYF.

The chain employs TRBV2 and TRBJ1-4; D is unclear. With 6 bases removed from V and 4 bases from J, the gap between germline ends came to 15 bases. This CDR3 has 15 residues. Germline CDR1 SNHLY, CDR2 FYNNEI. In DNA form, the CDR3 reads TGTGCCAGCAGCCCCGCCCGGGCCCTTAATGAAAAACTGTTTTTT. Translated: CASSPARALNEKLFF. Looking up the rest from reference TRBV2 and TRBJ1-4 gives the full variable domain: EPEVTQTPSHQVTQMGQEVILRCVPISNHLYFYWYRQILGQKVEFLVSFYNNEISEKSEIFDDQFSVERPDGSNFTLKIRSTKLEDSAMYFCASSPARALNEKLFFGSGTQLSVL.

This chain connects TRBV5-1 to TRBJ2-7, with D perhaps being TRBD1 or TRBD2 (5 bases each). The CDR3 loop spans 16 amino acids. CDR1 and CDR2 from the germline V gene are SGHRS and YFSETQ. V was trimmed by 1 base and J by 7 bases, leaving 21 bases between them. CDR3: CASSLNLQGVPGEQYF. DNA of the CDR3: TGCGCCAGCAGCTTGAATTTGCAGGGAGTTCCCGGTGAGCAGTACTTC.